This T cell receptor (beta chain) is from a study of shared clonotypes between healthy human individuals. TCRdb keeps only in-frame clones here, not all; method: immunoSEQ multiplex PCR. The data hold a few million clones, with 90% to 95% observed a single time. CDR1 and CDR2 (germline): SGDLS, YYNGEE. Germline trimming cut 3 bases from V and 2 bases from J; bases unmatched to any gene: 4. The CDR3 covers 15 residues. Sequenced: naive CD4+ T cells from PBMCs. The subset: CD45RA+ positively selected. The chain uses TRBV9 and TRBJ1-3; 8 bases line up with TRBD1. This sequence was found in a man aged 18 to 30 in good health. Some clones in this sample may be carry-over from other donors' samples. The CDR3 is CASSERTGPGNTIYF. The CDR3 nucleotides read TGTGCCAGCAGCGAAAGGACAGGGCCTGGAAACACCATATATTTT.